This T cell receptor beta chain was identified during a study of cytomegalovirus exposure and HLA in healthy donors. Comments on this clone: Other DNA sequences in this sample translate to the same CDR3.

The germline gives CDR1 SGDLS, CDR2 YYNGEE. The V segment lost 4 bases and the J segment 3 bases; nucleotides outside the gene matches: 9. The CDR3 contains 16 residues. Here immunoSEQ multiplex PCR was the method, and the copy in TCRdb shows in-frame clones only, minus some. The table lists some 290,000 clones, roughly 88% of them singletons. The J gene is TRBJ1-3, the V gene TRBV9, with 8 bases that match TRBD1. The source material was PBMCs. The clonotype originates from a man aged 25-45 years in good health and CMV-seronegative. The CDR3 region has the DNA TGTGCCAGCAGCTCAGGACAGGGTGTGTATGGAAACACCATATATTTT. This encodes CASSSGQGVYGNTIYF.